Below are 22 T cell receptor beta chains sequenced from a single sample in a study of T cell responses to AZD1222 COVID-19 vaccine. Assay: immunoSEQ multiplex PCR; the TCRdb copy retains only in-frame clones and omits some. The sample holds more than 85,000 clones, about 85% seen once. The sample in question was peripheral blood, obtained on day 0 of AZD1222 vaccination. Receptors were obtained from an adult in good health.

The sample holds one count of this clone. The chain carries TRBV7-9 and TRBJ2-7; 8 positions match TRBD1. The ends lost 1 base at V and 3 bases at J; junction bases unmatched: 14. The CDR3 sequence is 18 residues long. Germline V gives CDR1 SEHNR, CDR2 FQNEAQ (reference sequence). The CDR3 reads CASSLDGQGRDFVYEQYF. CDR3 nucleotide sequence: TGTGCCAGCAGCTTAGATGGACAGGGTAGGGATTTTGTCTACGAGCAGTACTTC.

The gene calls are TRBV4-2 and TRBJ1-3, with no clear D. Trimming took off 1 base at V and 0 bases at J, with 7 bases between the two ends. Germline CDR1 LGHNA, CDR2 YNFKEQ. The CDR3 is 15 residues long. CDR3 amino acids: CASSQAGDSGNTIYF. The DNA of the CDR3 is TGTGCCAGCAGCCAAGCAGGCGACTCTGGAAACACCATATATTTT.

The chain joins TRBV2 to TRBJ2-3; D perhaps matches TRBD1 (6 bases). Germline V gives CDR1 SNHLY, CDR2 FYNNEI. V lost 3 bases and J 6 bases, leaving 16 bases between the germline ends. The CDR3 sequence is 15 residues long. As DNA, the CDR3 is TGTGCCAGCAGTGAGGGGGCTGGGAGTCGGGATACGCAGTATTTT. It specifies CASSEGAGSRDTQYF.

The rearrangement links TRBV19 to TRBJ1-2, with unresolved D. The ends were cut back, 4 bases at V and 5 bases at J, with 11 bases in the middle. Germline loops: CDR1 LNHDA, CDR2 SQIVND (reference sequence). The CDR3 runs to 13 residues. CDR3 sequence: CASSTSGGYGYTF. CDR3 nucleotides: TGTGCCAGTAGTACGTCAGGAGGGTATGGCTACACCTTC.

This rearrangement joins TRBV5-5 to TRBJ1-3, with D perhaps TRBD1 (6 bases). CDR3 length equals 15 residues. Deletions cut 2 bases from V and 0 bases from J, with 9 bases between. The germline V gene has CDR1 SGHKS and CDR2 YYEKEE (reference sequence). The CDR3 nucleotides read TGTGCCAGCAGCTTTTCAGGGGCCTCTGGAAACACCATATATTTT. Protein sequence: CASSFSGASGNTIYF. Supplemented by reference TRBV5-5 and TRBJ1-3, the full variable domain reads DAGVTQSPTHLIKTRGQQVTLRCSPISGHKSVSWYQQVLGQGPQFIFQYYEKEERGRGNFPDRFSARQFPNYSSELNVNALLLGDSALYLCASSFSGASGNTIYFGEGSWLTVV.

The V call is TRBV15, the J call TRBJ2-7; 7 bases line up with TRBD2. The CDR3 loop spans 16 amino acids. Germline values: CDR1 LNHNV, CDR2 YYDKDF (reference sequence). V shed 0 bases, J shed 3 bases, and the junction held 8 bases outside the gene matches. DNA for the CDR3: TGTGCCACCAGCAGAGATATTACAGGCGGGGGCTACGAGCAGTACTTC. Amino acids: CATSRDITGGGYEQYF. Filled out from reference TRBV15 and TRBJ2-7, the complete variable domain reads DAMVIQNPRYQVTQFGKPVTLSCSQTLNHNVMYWYQQKSSQAPKLLFHYYDKDFNNEADTPDNFQSRRPNTSFCFLDIRSPGLGDTAMYLCATSRDITGGGYEQYFGPGTRLTVT.

The chain uses TRBV10-3 and TRBJ2-1, with 8 positions matching TRBD1. Germline V gives CDR1 ENHRY, CDR2 SYGVKD. This CDR3 is 15 amino acids long. With V trimmed by 6 bases and J by 3 bases, 7 bases remained unmatched. CDR3 region: CAISLDREYYNEQFF. The CDR3 DNA is TGTGCCATCAGCTTGGACAGGGAATACTACAATGAGCAGTTCTTC.

The V call is TRBV6-4, the J call TRBJ1-1; D ambiguous. The CDR3 is made up of 12 amino acids. Deletions cut 8 bases from V and 7 bases from J, with 14 bases between. Germline CDR1 MRHNA, CDR2 SNTAGT. CDR3 nucleotides: TGTGCCAGCGAAGAGGATGCCCTTGAAGCTTTCTTT. This encodes CASEEDALEAFF.

CDR3 sequence reads: CASSTVTGGMETQYF. CDR3 DNA sequence: TGTGCCAGTAGTACCGTGACAGGGGGGATGGAGACCCAGTACTTC. The chain employs TRBV19 and TRBJ2-5, with 9 bases matching TRBD1. This CDR3 has 15 amino acids. The germline V gene encodes CDR1 LNHDA and CDR2 SQIVND (reference sequence). V dropped 4 bases and J dropped 5; count of bases not matched to a gene: 8.

This chain links TRBV28 with TRBJ2-6; TRBD1 is a possible D gene (5 bases). Germline values: CDR1 MDHEN, CDR2 SYDVKM. The CDR3 consists of 17 residues. Trimming removed 4 bases at V and 2 bases at J, with 15 bases between. CDR3 in DNA: TGTGCCAGCAGTTCTACGCCTTCAGGGACTGGGGCCAACGTCCTGACTTTC. Residues: CASSSTPSGTGANVLTF.

V and J are TRBV4-3 and TRBJ2-7, with a weak D call TRBD2 (6 bases). The V gene's germline CDR1 is LGHNA and CDR2 YSLEER. V was cut by 0 bases and J by 1 base, with 10 bases left in between. The CDR3 extends over 15 amino acids. CDR3 region: CASSQEREQSYEQYF. The DNA of the CDR3 is TGCGCCAGCAGCCAAGAGCGGGAACAATCCTACGAGCAGTACTTC.

The J gene is TRBJ2-3, the V gene TRBV5-8; TRBD1 aligns across 9 bases. Losses at the gene ends were 4 bases for V and 3 bases for J; bases not matched to a gene: 6. The CDR3 is made up of 15 amino acids. CDR1 SGHTS and CDR2 YDEGEE come from the germline V gene. The CDR3 nucleotides are TGTGCCAGCAGCCCCACGACAGGGGGGACAGATACGCAGTATTTT. This translates into CASSPTTGGTDTQYF.

J is TRBJ1-5 and V is TRBV6-6; no clear D gene. Germline loops: CDR1 MNHNY, CDR2 SVGAGI (reference sequence). The CDR3 has 15 residues. The V end was cut by 0 bases, the J end by 2 bases, with 8 bases between. Written as DNA, the CDR3 is TGTGCCAGCAGTTACTCGAGTCAGGGCAATCAGCCCCAGCATTTT. It yields the protein CASSYSSQGNQPQHF.

The chain links TRBV18 to TRBJ2-7; the D gene could be TRBD1 or TRBD2 (5 bases each). Per germline, CDR1 KGHSH and CDR2 LQKENI. CDR3 length: 14 amino acids. Between the trimmed V and J ends, which lost 6 bases and 2 bases, there was a span of 14 bases. This CDR3 is CASSRGQGPYEQYF. DNA for the CDR3: TGTGCCAGCTCCAGAGGGCAGGGACCCTACGAGCAGTACTTC.

The J gene is TRBJ2-7, the V gene TRBV28; weak D call: TRBD1 (6 bases). V was pared by 6 bases and J by 1 base, with 13 bases between. The CDR3 is 14 amino acids. Germline V CDR1 and CDR2: MDHEN, SYDVKM. The chain's CDR3 is CASSLQGQSYEQYF. The CDR3 coding sequence is TGTGCCAGCAGCCTCCAGGGACAATCCTACGAGCAGTACTTC.

The gene calls are TRBV25-1 and TRBJ2-5; D unresolved. CDR3 length: 15 residues. Germline-derived CDR1 and CDR2 are MGHDK and SYGVNS. V gave up 4 bases and J gave up 5 bases, with 17 bases separating them. CDR3 DNA: TGTGCCAGCAGTGGCCTCCTCCCGAACCGGGAGACCCAGTACTTC. Its protein product is CASSGLLPNRETQYF.

The chain joins TRBV27 to TRBJ2-1; 7 nucleotides match TRBD1. Trimming cost V 8 bases and J 1 base; bases outside gene matches: 2. The germline gives CDR1 MNHEY, CDR2 SMNVEV (reference sequence). The CDR3 loop spans 13 amino acids. In DNA form, the CDR3 reads TGTGCCAGCCAGGGGGTGTCCTACAATGAGCAGTTCTTC. Its translation is CASQGVSYNEQFF.

This clone was counted only a few times. V usage is TRBV7-2 and J usage is TRBJ1-5; D unclear. There are 16 residues in the CDR3. The V end lost 0 bases, the J end lost 5 bases, and 14 bases lay between the germline ends. Germline loops: CDR1 SGHTA, CDR2 FQGNSA. In DNA form, the CDR3 reads TGTGCCAGCAGCTTAGCTAGCGGGCGCACAGATCAGCCCCAGCATTTT. Translated, it gives CASSLASGRTDQPQHF.

This clone was observed a handful of times. The chain has TRBV29-1 and TRBJ2-6; D could derive from TRBD1 or TRBD2 (5 bases each). The CDR3 has 18 amino acids. Germline V gene data show CDR1 as SQVTM and CDR2 as ANQGSEA. V dropped 0 bases and J dropped 0 bases, with 15 bases sitting between them. The DNA of the CDR3 is TGCAGCGTTGAAGATACCTCTTTGGGGGTCTCTGGGGCCAACGTCCTGACTTTC. Residues: CSVEDTSLGVSGANVLTF.

This rearrangement joins TRBV5-1 to TRBJ2-1, with 10 bases aligning to TRBD2. Per germline, CDR1 SGHRS and CDR2 YFSETQ. V was clipped by 6 bases and J by 5 bases; unmatched bases: 8. The CDR3 has 15 amino acids. The CDR3 DNA sequence: TGCGCCAGCATCCGGACTAGCGGCAGCGACAATGAGCAGTTCTTC. It codes for CASIRTSGSDNEQFF.

V and J are TRBV27 and TRBJ1-2; unclear D gene. V was cut by 2 bases and J by 1 base, with 11 bases left in between. The V gene's germline CDR1 is MNHEY and CDR2 SMNVEV (reference sequence). This CDR3 has 15 residues. CDR3 in amino acids: CASSLNPDGNYGYTF. In nucleotides, the CDR3 is TGTGCCAGCAGTTTAAATCCCGACGGTAACTATGGCTACACCTTC.

The V gene is TRBV2, the J gene TRBJ1-1; D remains ambiguous. The germline V gene has CDR1 SNHLY and CDR2 FYNNEI. Between the trimmed V and J ends, which lost 8 bases and 4 bases, there was a span of 17 bases. CDR3 length equals 14 residues. CDR3 in amino acids: CASGYGWSGTEAFF. CDR3 DNA sequence: TGTGCCAGCGGCTACGGCTGGAGCGGCACTGAAGCTTTCTTT.